This TCR beta chain was retrieved from a study of blood T cell repertoires in COVID-19. In Seattle, patients joined the study during active infection and were tracked longitudinally. Measured with immunoSEQ multiplex PCR; TCRdb has only the in-frame clones, and not every one. The profile shows under 200,000 clones, roughly 87% of them singletons. J gave up 8 bases and V 1 base, and 8 bases lay outside the gene matches. CDR3 length equals 16 residues. Germline V lookup: CDR1 KGHSH, CDR2 LQKENI. V usage is TRBV18 and J usage is TRBJ2-1; 10 nucleotides align to TRBD2. This TCR derives from a woman aged 55-75 years with COVID-19, enrolled during active disease. Material: peripheral blood. CDR3 in amino acids: CASSPLAGGSLDEQFF. The CDR3 DNA follows: TGTGCCAGCTCACCACTAGCGGGAGGATCACTGGATGAGCAGTTCTTC. Full variable domain (missing parts from reference TRBV18 and TRBJ2-1): NAGVMQNPRHLVRRRGQEARLRCSPMKGHSHVYWYRQLPEEGLKFMVYLQKENIIDESGMPKERFSAEFPKEGPSILRIQQVVRGDSAAYFCASSPLAGGSLDEQFFGPGTRLTVL.